What follows are 22 T cell receptor beta chains derived from one specimen sequenced in a study of shared T cell receptors in the human thymus. Measured with immunoSEQ multiplex PCR; TCRdb has only the in-frame clones, and not every one. This sample has under 450,000 clones, with 85% to 95% found just once. The sequenced sample consisted of thymocytes. All receptors come from a human donor.

The J gene is TRBJ1-5, the V gene TRBV4-3, with 9 bases lining up with TRBD1. V gave up 5 bases and J gave up 8 bases; unmatched junction bases: 4. The CDR3 has 13 amino acids. CDR1 and CDR2 (germline): LGHNA, YSLEER. DNA of the CDR3: TGCGCCAGCAGCTCGGACAGGGGAGAGCCCCAGCATTTT. This gives the protein CASSSDRGEPQHF.

This clone was observed a few times. This chain links TRBV7-2 with TRBJ1-5; D not certain. Trimming left V 6 bases short and J 1 base short, with 7 bases between. Germline V CDR1 and CDR2: SGHTA, FQGNSA. The CDR3 spans 13 residues. CDR3: CASRGWSNQPQHF. The CDR3 DNA reads TGTGCCAGCAGGGGATGGAGCAATCAGCCCCAGCATTTT.

This clone has a single count. This chain uses TRBV6-5 with TRBJ1-2; D is ambiguous. The CDR3 is made up of 12 amino acids. Germline lookup yields CDR1 MNHEY and CDR2 SVGAGI. V lost 4 bases, J lost 2 bases, and 5 bases lay in between. The CDR3 loop reads CASSSLNYGYTF. The CDR3 DNA sequence: TGTGCCAGCAGTTCACTGAACTATGGCTACACCTTC.

The V call is TRBV28, the J call TRBJ1-2; D remains ambiguous. Per germline, CDR1 MDHEN and CDR2 SYDVKM. The length of the CDR3 is 13 residues. Trimming shortened V by 2 bases and J by 4 bases, and 8 bases separated the two germline ends. The CDR3 nucleotides are TGTGCCAGCAGTTTACGGGCGGTCTATGGCTACACCTTC. Translated: CASSLRAVYGYTF.

This clone was recorded once. The gene calls are TRBV14 and TRBJ2-7; D may match TRBD1 or TRBD2 (5 bases each). V lost 2 bases to trimming and J lost 2 bases, with 16 bases between them. The germline CDR1 and CDR2 sequences are SGHDN and FVKESK. The CDR3 has 16 residues. The chain's CDR3 is CASSQTSGTVPYEQYF. CDR3 in DNA: TGTGCCAGCAGCCAAACTTCCGGGACGGTTCCCTACGAGCAGTACTTC.

V is TRBV19 and J is TRBJ2-6, with TRBD1 matching over 7 bases. The CDR3 is made up of 16 amino acids. V trimming: 5 bases; J trimming: 0 bases; junction bases outside the gene matches: 4. Per germline, CDR1 LNHDA and CDR2 SQIVND (reference sequence). The CDR3: CASSEDRSSGANVLTF. CDR3 DNA: TGTGCCAGTAGTGAGGACAGGTCCTCTGGGGCCAACGTCCTGACTTTC. The entire variable domain, with the rest obtained from reference TRBV19 and TRBJ2-6, is as follows: DGGITQSPKYLFRKEGQNVTLSCEQNLNHDAMYWYRQDPGQGLRLIYYSQIVNDFQKGDIAEGYSVSREKKESFPLTVTSAQKNPTAFYLCASSEDRSSGANVLTFGAGSRLTVL.

The chain is built from TRBV28 and TRBJ2-1; 7 bases map to TRBD2. Trimming cost V 4 bases and J 7 bases; bases outside gene matches: 1. This CDR3 comprises 12 residues. From germline, CDR1 is MDHEN and CDR2 SYDVKM. The CDR3 nucleotides read TGTGCCAGCAGTTACGGGGGGAATGAGCAGTTCTTC. It is translated as CASSYGGNEQFF.

The V call is TRBV30, the J call TRBJ1-3, with D perhaps TRBD1 (6 bases). The CDR3 is 15 amino acids. In germline, CDR1 is GTSNPN, CDR2 SVGIG (reference sequence). Trimming left V 0 bases short and J 4 bases short, with 13 bases between. Written as DNA, the CDR3 is TGTGCCTGGAGTGTAGGGGGGGCACGGGGAAACACCATATATTTT. Its protein is CAWSVGGARGNTIYF.

V and J are TRBV29-1 and TRBJ1-5, with D uncertain. CDR3 length: 10 amino acids. Trimming stripped 5 bases from V and 4 bases from J, with 3 bases between. Germline V CDR1 and CDR2: SQVTM, ANQGSEA. The CDR3 is CSVQNQPQHF. Written as DNA, the CDR3 is TGCAGCGTTCAGAATCAGCCCCAGCATTTT. The variable domain in full, with the rest retrieved from reference TRBV29-1 and TRBJ1-5, is SAVISQKPSRDICQRGTSLTIQCQVDSQVTMMFWYRQQPGQSLTLIATANQGSEATYESGFVIDKFPISRPNLTFSTLTVSNMSPEDSSIYLCSVQNQPQHFGDGTRLSIL.

The V and J genes are TRBV6-5 and TRBJ2-7; tentatively, D is TRBD1 or TRBD2 (6 bases each). V gave up 4 bases and J gave up 3 bases, with 13 bases separating them. Germline CDR1 and CDR2: MNHEY and SVGAGI. The CDR3 sequence is 14 residues long. This CDR3 reads CASSFAGQGYEQYF. The CDR3 DNA follows: TGTGCCAGCAGTTTCGCGGGACAAGGCTACGAGCAGTACTTC.

The genes are TRBV7-3 and TRBJ1-2, with TRBD1 identical over 9 bases. The CDR3 sequence is 15 residues long. Germline CDR1 is SGHTA and CDR2 is FQGTGA. J lost 5 bases, V lost 3 bases, and 7 bases had no gene match. The CDR3 region is CASSLAGTGKYGYTF. The CDR3 DNA reads as TGTGCCAGCAGCTTGGCCGGGACAGGGAAATATGGCTACACCTTC.

J is TRBJ1-4 and V is TRBV27, with a possible D match to TRBD1 (5 bases). Germline CDR1 is MNHEY and CDR2 is SMNVEV (reference sequence). CDR3 length: 13 amino acids. The V end was cut by 3 bases, the J end by 10 bases, with 12 bases between. The CDR3 sequence is CASSLLPGGKLFF. The DNA of the CDR3 is TGTGCCAGCAGTTTGTTACCGGGGGGAAAACTGTTTTTT.

The chain couples TRBV19 to TRBJ2-1; TRBD2 agrees at 7 bases. V lost 6 bases to trimming and J lost 8 bases; unmatched junction nucleotides: 7. There are 13 residues in the CDR3. Looked up from germline, CDR1 is LNHDA and CDR2 is SQIVND (reference sequence). CDR3 sequence (DNA): TGTGCCAGTAGAGGCGGGAGAGGCGATGAGCAGTTCTTC. Its translation is CASRGGRGDEQFF.

The chain carries TRBV18 and TRBJ2-4; D is perhaps TRBD2 (5 bases). Germline loops: CDR1 KGHSH, CDR2 LQKENI. The CDR3 totals 20 residues. Trimming pared 0 bases from V and 0 bases from J, leaving 21 bases between. The CDR3 sequence: CASSPPEEKVFLLAKNIQYF. The DNA of the CDR3 is TGTGCCAGCTCACCACCGGAGGAAAAGGTTTTTCTTTTAGCCAAAAACATTCAGTACTTC.

J is TRBJ2-3 and V is TRBV28; D unresolved. CDR1 MDHEN and CDR2 SYDVKM come from the germline V gene. CDR3 length equals 11 residues. The germline V and J ends were trimmed by 10 bases and 4 bases, with 9 bases remaining between them. CDR3 sequence: CATDQADTQYF. CDR3 DNA: TGTGCCACAGATCAGGCAGATACGCAGTATTTT.

The chain employs TRBV10-3 and TRBJ2-5; the match to TRBD1 covers 7 bases. Germline lookup yields CDR1 ENHRY and CDR2 SYGVKD. The CDR3 contains 16 residues. V lost 0 bases and J lost 0; bases outside the gene matches: 4. For the CDR3, the DNA is TGTGCCATCAGTGAGTCGGGGGACAGTTACCAAGAGACCCAGTACTTC. Protein sequence: CAISESGDSYQETQYF.

This clone appeared once. The rearrangement links TRBV27 to TRBJ2-7, with 11 bases lining up with TRBD1. Germline V lookup: CDR1 MNHEY, CDR2 SMNVEV (reference sequence). J lost 3 bases, V lost 0 bases, and 1 base had no gene match. The CDR3 extends over 15 amino acids. The CDR3 nucleotides read TGTGCCAGCAGTTTATCCGGGACAGGGGGCTACGAGCAGTACTTC. Amino acids: CASSLSGTGGYEQYF.

The rearrangement joins TRBV27 to TRBJ2-4; unclear D gene. This CDR3 is built from 14 residues. Germline values: CDR1 MNHEY, CDR2 SMNVEV (reference sequence). Trimming cost V 4 bases and J 7 bases, with 14 bases left between them. This CDR3 is CASSSTADTNIQYF. The CDR3 coding sequence is TGTGCCAGCAGTTCGACGGCAGATACTAACATTCAGTACTTC.

This chain joins TRBV7-9 and TRBJ2-7, with 7 bases matching TRBD1. CDR1 and CDR2 from the germline V gene are SEHNR and FQNEAQ (reference sequence). This CDR3 is built from 15 residues. J was trimmed by 3 bases and V by 6 bases; bases with no gene match: 11. CDR3 nucleotide sequence: TGTGCCAGCAGGATATCGGGACAGCGGTACTACGAGCAGTACTTC. Amino acid sequence: CASRISGQRYYEQYF. The full variable domain, in which reference TRBV7-9 and TRBJ2-7 provide the parts outside the CDR3, is DTGVSQNPRHKITKRGQNVTFRCDPISEHNRLYWYRQTLGQGPEFLTYFQNEAQLEKSRLLSDRFSAERPKGSFSTLEIQRTEQGDSAMYLCASRISGQRYYEQYFGPGTRLTVT.

CDR3 DNA sequence: TGTGCCAGCAGCCAGCATCGACACCTCTCCTACAATGAGCAGTTCTTC. Translation gives CASSQHRHLSYNEQFF. The V call is TRBV7-3, the J call TRBJ2-1, with D uncertain. V dropped 5 bases and J dropped 0 bases, with 14 bases sitting between them. This CDR3 comprises 16 residues. Germline V gives CDR1 SGHTA, CDR2 FQGTGA.

The chain recombines TRBV7-9 with TRBJ2-7, with unresolved D. The V end was cut by 5 bases, the J end by 6 bases, with 11 bases between. Germline CDR1 SEHNR, CDR2 FQNEAQ (reference sequence). This CDR3 contains 12 residues. The CDR3 loop reads CASSLGRTEQYF. CDR3 nucleotide sequence: TGTGCCAGCAGCCTTGGGCGGACCGAGCAGTACTTC.

This chain links TRBV2 with TRBJ1-2; possibly TRBD1 for D (6 bases). The CDR3 loop spans 13 amino acids. Germline V CDR1 and CDR2: SNHLY, FYNNEI. Trimming cost V 6 bases and J 6 bases, with 14 bases left between them. The CDR3 nucleotides read TGTGCCAGCAGAGACTACAGGGAGGATGGCTACACCTTC. It codes for CASRDYREDGYTF. Drawing the rest from reference TRBV2 and TRBJ1-2, the complete variable domain is EPEVTQTPSHQVTQMGQEVILRCVPISNHLYFYWYRQILGQKVEFLVSFYNNEISEKSEIFDDQFSVERPDGSNFTLKIRSTKLEDSAMYFCASRDYREDGYTFGSGTRLTVV.